The rows below give T cell receptor beta chains drawn from one sample of a study of blood T cell repertoires in COVID-19. Using immunoSEQ multiplex PCR, the repertoire was profiled, and TCRdb retains in-frame clones only, with some absent. The sample includes some 320,000 clones, over 75% seen only once; the top ten take about 7.8%. The sequenced sample consisted of peripheral blood. Receptors originate from a woman between 50 and 59 years old who had recovered from COVID-19. Each CDR3 is given with its conserved first and last residue. D genes are given only for firm matches. Clone size is shown for a subset of rows, as once, few, many or a class of expanded clone.

D gene,J gene,V gene,clone size,CDR3 DNA,CDR3 protein
TRBD1,TRBJ2-7,TRBV29-1,.,TGCAGCGTTGAATTCCGGGACAGCCAGTACTTC,CSVEFRDSQYF
TRBD2,TRBJ2-7,TRBV4-2,.,TGTGCCAGCAGCCCGTATAGCGGGAGTGGAGACGAGCAGTACTTC,CASSPYSGSGDEQYF
.,TRBJ1-2,TRBV28,.,TGTGCCAGCAGTGGAGGTTATGGCTACACCTTC,CASSGGYGYTF
.,TRBJ2-6,TRBV6-5,.,TGTGCCAGCAGCCAGCAGGCTGGGGCCAACGTCCTGACTTTC,CASSQQAGANVLTF
TRBD2,TRBJ2-3,TRBV10-2,.,TGCGCCAGCGAAACACTAGCGGGAGCGGGAGATACGCAGTATTTT,CASETLAGAGDTQYF
TRBD1,TRBJ2-5,TRBV19,.,TGTGCCAGCCGCGGGACAGGGGAGGAAGAGACCCAGTACTTC,CASRGTGEEETQYF
.,TRBJ2-7,TRBV7-9,few,TGTGCCAGCACAAAAGGACAGTCCTACGAGCAGTACTTC,CASTKGQSYEQYF
.,TRBJ1-5,TRBV18,.,TGTGCCAGCTCACCGCTGGGCGGCGGAGGGAATCAGCCCCAGCATTTT,CASSPLGGGGNQPQHF
TRBD1,TRBJ2-7,TRBV11-2,.,TGTGCCAGCAGCCTAGGGACAGTGGGTGACGAGCAGTACTTC,CASSLGTVGDEQYF
.,TRBJ2-7,TRBV7-2,.,TGTGCCAGCAGCCTACGACTAAAAAACTACGAGCAGTACTTC,CASSLRLKNYEQYF
TRBD2,TRBJ2-5,TRBV5-8,.,TGTGCCAGCAGCACGGGGACTAGCGGGGATCAAGAGACCCAGTACTTC,CASSTGTSGDQETQYF
.,TRBJ2-7,TRBV3-1/TRBV3-2,.,TGTGCCAGCAGCCAAGATGCGACAGCCTACGAGCAGTACTTC,CASSQDATAYEQYF
.,TRBJ2-1,TRBV23-1,.,TGCGCCAGCAGGGGAAGGGGCAATGAGCAGTTCTTC,CASRGRGNEQFF
TRBD2,TRBJ2-1,TRBV27,once,TGTGCCAGCAACAAGCGGGAGCACTCCTACAATGAGCAGTTCTTC,CASNKREHSYNEQFF
TRBD2,TRBJ2-3,TRBV20-1,.,TGCAGTGCTAGTGGGCTAGCGGGGGATAGCACAGATACGCAGTATTTT,CSASGLAGDSTDTQYF
TRBD1,TRBJ2-7,TRBV6-5,.,TGTGCCAGCAGGCCGACAGGGCCTTACGAGCAGTACTTC,CASRPTGPYEQYF
TRBD2,TRBJ2-3,TRBV28,.,TGTGCCAGCAGTAGGATAGCGGGAGTTGGTGATACGCAGTATTTT,CASSRIAGVGDTQYF
TRBD2,TRBJ2-1,TRBV27,.,TGTGCCAGCAGGATAGCGGGGCCTTACAATGAGCAGTTCTTC,CASRIAGPYNEQFF
.,TRBJ2-3,TRBV29-1,.,TGCAGCGCCGAGGAGGCCACAGATACGCAGTATTTT,CSAEEATDTQYF
TRBD2,TRBJ2-5,TRBV5-1,.,TGCGCCAGCACCAAAACTAGCGGGGGGTTAGGGACCCAGTACTTC,CASTKTSGGLGTQYF
.,TRBJ2-3,TRBV10-1,.,TGCGCCAGCAGTGGGGCAGGCACAGATACGCAGTATTTT,CASSGAGTDTQYF
TRBD1,TRBJ1-2,TRBV19,.,TGTGCCAGTAGACGCGGACAGGGGAACTATGGCTACACCTTC,CASRRGQGNYGYTF
TRBD1,TRBJ1-2,TRBV4-3,.,TGCGCCAGCAGCTCGACAGGGGCCAACTATGGCTACACCTTC,CASSSTGANYGYTF
TRBD1,TRBJ2-7,TRBV7-9,.,TGTGCCAGCAGCTTCGTGACAGGGGGCGAGCAGTACTTC,CASSFVTGGEQYF
.,TRBJ2-3,TRBV7-2,.,TGTGCCAGCAGCTTAGCGGGAGTGAGAGTAGATACGCAGTATTTT,CASSLAGVRVDTQYF
.,TRBJ2-1,TRBV7-3,.,TGTGCCAGCAGTTCGACTAGGTACAATGAGCAGTTCTTC,CASSSTRYNEQFF
.,TRBJ1-1,TRBV3-1/TRBV3-2,few,TGTGCCAGCAGTCGGGGAGACACTGAAGCTTTCTTT,CASSRGDTEAFF
.,TRBJ2-1,TRBV7-2,.,TGTGCCAGCAGCTTATTACAGAGGCAGTTCTTC,CASSLLQRQFF
TRBD1,TRBJ1-5,TRBV2,.,TGTGCCAGCAGTGGAGACAGGGGGAATCAGCCCCAGCATTTT,CASSGDRGNQPQHF
TRBD2,TRBJ2-5,TRBV28,.,TGTGCCAGCAGTTTATCACTAGCGGGAGGGCCGGGTAACCAAGAGACCCAGTACTTC,CASSLSLAGGPGNQETQYF
.,TRBJ1-1,TRBV18,.,TGTGCCAGCTCCCCTACAGGGACGAACACTGAAGCTTTCTTT,CASSPTGTNTEAFF
TRBD1,TRBJ1-3,TRBV10-3,.,TGTGCCATCAGTGGCCTTGGGACAGGGATGGGAGGAAACACCATATATTTT,CAISGLGTGMGGNTIYF
.,TRBJ1-1,TRBV2,.,TGTGCCAGCAGTAGCGGGGGGCCCGCTGAAGCTTTCTTT,CASSSGGPAEAFF